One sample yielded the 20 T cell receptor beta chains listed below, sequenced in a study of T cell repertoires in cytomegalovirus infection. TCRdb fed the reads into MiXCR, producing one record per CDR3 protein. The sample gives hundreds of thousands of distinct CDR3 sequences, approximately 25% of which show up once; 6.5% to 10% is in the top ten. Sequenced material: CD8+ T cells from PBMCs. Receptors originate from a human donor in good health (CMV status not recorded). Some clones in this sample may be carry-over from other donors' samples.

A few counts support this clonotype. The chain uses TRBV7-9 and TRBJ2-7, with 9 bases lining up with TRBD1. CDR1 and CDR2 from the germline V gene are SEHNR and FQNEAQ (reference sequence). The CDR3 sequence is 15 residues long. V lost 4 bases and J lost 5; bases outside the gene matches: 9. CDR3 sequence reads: CASSSAPGQGHEQYV. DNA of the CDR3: TGTGCCAGCAGCTCAGCACCGGGACAGGGTCACGAGCAGTACGTC.

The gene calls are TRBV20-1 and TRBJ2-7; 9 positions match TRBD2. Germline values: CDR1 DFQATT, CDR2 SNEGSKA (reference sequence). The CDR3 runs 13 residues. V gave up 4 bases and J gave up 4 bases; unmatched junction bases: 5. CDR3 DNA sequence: TGCAGTGCTACGGGGACTAGCTGGTACGAGCAGTACTTC. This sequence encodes CSATGTSWYEQYF.

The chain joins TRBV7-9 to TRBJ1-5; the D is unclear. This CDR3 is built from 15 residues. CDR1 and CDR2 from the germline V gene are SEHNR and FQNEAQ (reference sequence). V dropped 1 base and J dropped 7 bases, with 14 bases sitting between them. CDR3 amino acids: CASSLGSEGWQPQHF. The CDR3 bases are TGTGCCAGCAGCTTAGGCTCTGAGGGATGGCAGCCCCAGCATTTT.

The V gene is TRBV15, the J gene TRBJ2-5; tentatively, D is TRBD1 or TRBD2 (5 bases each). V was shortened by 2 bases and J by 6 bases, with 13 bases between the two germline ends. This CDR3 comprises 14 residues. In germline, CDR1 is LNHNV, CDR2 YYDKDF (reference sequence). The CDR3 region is CATSRSGTPQTQYF. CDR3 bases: TGTGCCACCAGCAGATCTGGGACGCCACAGACCCAGTACTTC.

CDR3 sequence reads: CASSPWDSYGYTF. As DNA, the CDR3 is TGTGCCAGCAGTCCATGGGACAGCTATGGCTACACCTTC. This sequence joins TRBV6-6 and TRBJ1-2, with 7 positions matching TRBD1. The CDR3 length is 13 residues. V lost 5 bases, J lost 4 bases, and 4 bases stayed unmatched. Germline V gene data show CDR1 as MNHNY and CDR2 as SVGAGI (reference sequence).

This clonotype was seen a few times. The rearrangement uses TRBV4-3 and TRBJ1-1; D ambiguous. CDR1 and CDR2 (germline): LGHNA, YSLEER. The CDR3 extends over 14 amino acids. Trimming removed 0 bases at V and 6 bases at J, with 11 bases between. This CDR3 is CASSQERSRPEAFF. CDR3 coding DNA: TGCGCCAGCAGCCAAGAACGATCTAGACCTGAAGCTTTCTTT.

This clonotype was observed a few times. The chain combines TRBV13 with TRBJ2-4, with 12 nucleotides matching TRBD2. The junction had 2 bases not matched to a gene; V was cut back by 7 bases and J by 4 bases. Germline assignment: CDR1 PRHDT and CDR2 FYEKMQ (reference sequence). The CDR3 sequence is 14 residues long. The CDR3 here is CASTLAGGKNIQYF. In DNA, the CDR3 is TGTGCCAGCACCCTAGCGGGGGGGAAAAACATTCAGTACTTC. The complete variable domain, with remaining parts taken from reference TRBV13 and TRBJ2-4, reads AAGVIQSPRHLIKEKRETATLKCYPIPRHDTVYWYQQGPGQDPQFLISFYEKMQSDKGSIPDRFSAQQFSDYHSELNMSSLELGDSALYFCASTLAGGKNIQYFGAGTRLSVL.

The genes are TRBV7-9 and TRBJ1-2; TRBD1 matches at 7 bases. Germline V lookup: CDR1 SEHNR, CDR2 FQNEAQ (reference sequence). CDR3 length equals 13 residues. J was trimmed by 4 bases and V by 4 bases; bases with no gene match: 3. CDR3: CASSSRDSYGYTF. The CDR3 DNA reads TGTGCCAGCAGCTCCCGGGACAGCTATGGCTACACCTTC.

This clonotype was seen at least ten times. The CDR3 DNA reads as TGCAGTGCTACACCTCCTTCGGGCAGGGTAACAGATACGCAGTATTTT. It specifies CSATPPSGRVTDTQYF. The chain employs TRBV20-1 and TRBJ2-3, with a weak D call TRBD1 (5 bases). The length of the CDR3 is 16 residues. The germline V and J ends were trimmed by 4 bases and 3 bases, with 20 bases remaining between them. Per germline, CDR1 DFQATT and CDR2 SNEGSKA (reference sequence).

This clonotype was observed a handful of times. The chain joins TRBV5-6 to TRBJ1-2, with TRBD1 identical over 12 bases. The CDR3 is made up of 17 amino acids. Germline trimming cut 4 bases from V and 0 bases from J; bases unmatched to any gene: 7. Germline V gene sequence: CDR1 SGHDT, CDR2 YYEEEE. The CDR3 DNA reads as TGTGCCAGCAGCGGGGGACAGGGGGCGCCGGCTAACTATGGCTACACCTTC. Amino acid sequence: CASSGGQGAPANYGYTF.

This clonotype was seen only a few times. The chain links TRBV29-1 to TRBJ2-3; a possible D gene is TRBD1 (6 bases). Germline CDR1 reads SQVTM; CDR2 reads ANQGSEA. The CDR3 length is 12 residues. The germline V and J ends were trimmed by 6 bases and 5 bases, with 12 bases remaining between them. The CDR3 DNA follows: TGCAGCGTCCCAGGGGCTGGAGATACGCAGTATTTT. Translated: CSVPGAGDTQYF.

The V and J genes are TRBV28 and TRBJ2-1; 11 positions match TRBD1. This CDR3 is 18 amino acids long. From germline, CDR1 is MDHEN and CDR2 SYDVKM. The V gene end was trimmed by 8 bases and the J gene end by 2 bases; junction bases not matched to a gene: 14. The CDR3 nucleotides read TGTGCCAGCGGACCCGGGACAGGGGGGCGTCTTCCCTACAATGAGCAGTTCTTC. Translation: CASGPGTGGRLPYNEQFF.

CDR3 in DNA: TGTGCCAGTAGTACTTACGCCCGATCCGGGACAGGGTTTCTCTACGAGCAGTACTTC. Its protein is CASSTYARSGTGFLYEQYF. The rearrangement uses TRBV19 and TRBJ2-7; 9 bases match TRBD1. This CDR3 has 19 residues. Germline V gene data show CDR1 as LNHDA and CDR2 as SQIVND (reference sequence). J lost 3 bases, V lost 4 bases, and 19 bases had no gene match.

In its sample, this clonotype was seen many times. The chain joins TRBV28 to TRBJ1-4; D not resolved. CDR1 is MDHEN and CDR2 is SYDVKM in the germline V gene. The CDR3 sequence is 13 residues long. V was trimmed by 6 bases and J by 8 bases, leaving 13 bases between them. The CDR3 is CASSLDIQEKLFF. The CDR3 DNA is TGTGCCAGCAGCTTAGACATTCAGGAAAAACTGTTTTTT. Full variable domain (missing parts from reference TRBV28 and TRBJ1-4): DVKVTQSSRYLVKRTGEKVFLECVQDMDHENMFWYRQDPGLGLRLIYFSYDVKMKEKGDIPEGYSVSREKKERFSLILESASTNQTSMYLCASSLDIQEKLFFGSGTQLSVL.

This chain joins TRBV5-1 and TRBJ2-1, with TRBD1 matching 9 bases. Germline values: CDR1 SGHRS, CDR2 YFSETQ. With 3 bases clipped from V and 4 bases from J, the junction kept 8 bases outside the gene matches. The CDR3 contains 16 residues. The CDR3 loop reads CASSSGQGRRYNEQFF. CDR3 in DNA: TGCGCCAGCAGCTCGGGACAGGGAAGAAGGTACAATGAGCAGTTCTTC.

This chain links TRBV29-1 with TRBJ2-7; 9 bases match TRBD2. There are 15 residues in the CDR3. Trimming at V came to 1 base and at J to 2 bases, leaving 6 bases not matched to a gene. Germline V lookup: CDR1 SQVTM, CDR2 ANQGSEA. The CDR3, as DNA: TGCAGCGTTGAAGGAGGCTCTAGCGGGGCCTACGAGCAGTACTTC. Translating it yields CSVEGGSSGAYEQYF.

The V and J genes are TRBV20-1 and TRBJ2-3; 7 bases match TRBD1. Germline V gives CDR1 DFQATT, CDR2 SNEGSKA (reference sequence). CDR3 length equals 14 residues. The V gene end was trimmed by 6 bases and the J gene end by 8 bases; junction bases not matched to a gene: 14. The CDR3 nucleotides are TGCAGTGCCAGCCGACAGGGAGAAGGTGTTACGCAGTATTTT. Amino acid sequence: CSASRQGEGVTQYF.

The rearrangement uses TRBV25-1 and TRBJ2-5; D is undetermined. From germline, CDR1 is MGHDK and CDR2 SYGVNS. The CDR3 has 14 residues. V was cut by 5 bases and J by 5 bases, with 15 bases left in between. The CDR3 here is CASSHKGGDETQYF. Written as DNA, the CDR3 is TGTGCCAGCAGTCATAAGGGTGGGGATGAGACCCAGTACTTC. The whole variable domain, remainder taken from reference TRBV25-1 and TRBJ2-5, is EADIYQTPRYLVIGTGKKITLECSQTMGHDKMYWYQQDPGMELHLIHYSYGVNSTEKGDLSSESTVSRIRTEHFPLTLESARPSHTSQYLCASSHKGGDETQYFGPGTRLLVL.

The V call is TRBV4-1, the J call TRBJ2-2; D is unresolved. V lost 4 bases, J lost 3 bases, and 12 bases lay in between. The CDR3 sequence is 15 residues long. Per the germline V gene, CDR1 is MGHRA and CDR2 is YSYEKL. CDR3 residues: CASSPSPEDTGELFF. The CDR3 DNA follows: TGCGCCAGCAGCCCTTCCCCCGAAGACACCGGGGAGCTGTTTTTT.

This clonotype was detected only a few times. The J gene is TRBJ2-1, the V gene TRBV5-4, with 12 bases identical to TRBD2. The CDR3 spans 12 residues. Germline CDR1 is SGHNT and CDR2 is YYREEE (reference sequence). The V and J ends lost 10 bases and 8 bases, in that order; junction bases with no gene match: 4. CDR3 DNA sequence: TGTGCCTGGACTAGCGGGGTGGATGAGCAGTTCTTC. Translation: CAWTSGVDEQFF.